A selection of T cell receptor beta chains follows, all from one sample in a study of T cell changes during pregnancy in multiple sclerosis. Measured with immunoSEQ multiplex PCR; TCRdb has only the in-frame clones, and not every one. The sample lists around 30,000 clones; about nine tenths were seen once. The starting material was CD8+ T cells from peripheral blood mononuclear cells, obtained in the first trimester of pregnancy. The receptors stem from a female donor with multiple sclerosis, enrolled in a pregnancy study. CDR3s include the opening cysteine and the closing phenylalanine or tryptophan. Fields, in order: D gene, clone size, V gene, J gene, CDR3 DNA, CDR3 protein. The D gene is left open where the match is weak. Clone size is not always given. Where it is, it says once, few, many or a class for expanded clones.

TRBD2	-	TRBV7-4	TRBJ2-2	TGTGCCAGCAGCCCCCGCTCTAGGCCTAGCGGGATCCCCGGGGAGCTGTTTTTT	CASSPRSRPSGIPGELFF
TRBD1	-	TRBV19	TRBJ1-5	TGTGCCAGTGAAGAGGCAGGGGACAGTCAGCCCCAGCATTTT	CASEEAGDSQPQHF
TRBD1	-	TRBV27	TRBJ2-7	TGTGCCAGCAGTTCGACCGGGACAGGGGGCGAGCAGTACTTC	CASSSTGTGGEQYF
TRBD2	few	TRBV6-4	TRBJ2-2	TGTGCCAGCAGTCCTATACTAGCGGGAGAGACCGGGGAGCTGTTTTTT	CASSPILAGETGELFF
-	-	TRBV7-9	TRBJ2-7	TGTGCCAGCAGCTTAGGAGATGATGCGGGCGAGCAGTACTTC	CASSLGDDAGEQYF
TRBD1	-	TRBV5-5	TRBJ2-7	TGTGCCAGCAGCCCGGGACAGGGGGACTACGAGCAGTACTTC	CASSPGQGDYEQYF
-	-	TRBV2	TRBJ2-1	TGTGCCAGCAGTGATTACAGCTACAATGAGCAGTTCTTC	CASSDYSYNEQFF
TRBD1	-	TRBV9	TRBJ1-2	TGTGCCAGCAGCTTAACCGGGACAGGGGACTATGGCTACACCTTC	CASSLTGTGDYGYTF
-	-	TRBV11-2	TRBJ2-7	TGTGCCAGCAGCTTAGGACAGTACGAGCAGTACTTC	CASSLGQYEQYF
TRBD1	-	TRBV6-1	TRBJ2-5	TGTGCCAGCAGTGAAATTGACAGGGATGAGGAAGAGACCCAGTACTTC	CASSEIDRDEEETQYF
-	-	TRBV29-1	TRBJ2-1	TGCAGCGTTGAATCCTACTACAATGAGCAGTTCTTC	CSVESYYNEQFF
TRBD2	-	TRBV7-9	TRBJ2-1	TGTGCCAGCAGCTTAGATCTAGCGGGAGTGTTCTACAATGAGCAGTTCTTC	CASSLDLAGVFYNEQFF
-	-	TRBV5-8	TRBJ2-7	TGTGCCAGCAGCGATACTAGCAGGAGTTCTAACGAGCAGTACTTC	CASSDTSRSSNEQYF
-	-	TRBV10-3	TRBJ1-4	TGTGCCATCAGTGGGCAGGCAACTAATGAAAAACTGTTTTTT	CAISGQATNEKLFF
-	-	TRBV11-1	TRBJ2-1	TGTGCCAGCAGCGAGGGGGCAGCGGGGGTCCTACAAAACAATGAGCAGTTCTTC	CASSEGAAGVLQNNEQFF
TRBD2	-	TRBV7-6	TRBJ2-1	TGTGCCAGCAGCGACCGGACTAGCTACAATGAGCAGTTCTTC	CASSDRTSYNEQFF
TRBD1	-	TRBV10-1	TRBJ2-3	TGCGCCAGCAGTGAGTCGGGGACAGGCTACACAGATACGCAGTATTTT	CASSESGTGYTDTQYF
-	-	TRBV6-5	TRBJ2-1	TGTGCCAGCAGTTACTCGAGGTTCGCTGAGCAGTTCTTC	CASSYSRFAEQFF
-	once	TRBV27	TRBJ2-1	TGTGCCAGCAGTTCCCTGGACTTAGCCGAGCAGTTCTTC	CASSSLDLAEQFF
-	-	TRBV7-3	TRBJ2-2	TGTGCCAGCAGCCCAAAGAACACCGGGGAGCTGTTTTTT	CASSPKNTGELFF
TRBD1	-	TRBV13	TRBJ2-1	TGTGCCAGCAGCTTAGGCCTAACTGTTGGGACAGGGGACTACAATGAGCAGTTCTTC	CASSLGLTVGTGDYNEQFF
-	-	TRBV5-6	TRBJ1-2	TGTGCCAGCAGCTTGGGAACGAGTAATGCCTATGGCTACACCTTC	CASSLGTSNAYGYTF
TRBD2	-	TRBV29-1	TRBJ2-7	TGCAGCGTCATTAGCGGGTCCTCCTACGAGCAGTACTTC	CSVISGSSYEQYF
-	-	TRBV27	TRBJ2-1	TGTGCCAGCAGTCGCCTGTCCCCCTTGGGGGCCTACTACAATGAGCAGTTCTTC	CASSRLSPLGAYYNEQFF
-	-	TRBV14	TRBJ2-5	TGTGCCAGCAGCGCTGTTCGGGGGACGGCGGGATCAGAGACCCAGTACTTC	CASSAVRGTAGSETQYF
TRBD1	-	TRBV11-2	TRBJ2-7	TGTGCCAGCAGCTCAGAACTTGGACAGGAGTACGAGCAGTACTTC	CASSSELGQEYEQYF
TRBD1	-	TRBV6-5	TRBJ2-7	TGTGCCAGCAGCCCATCACAGGGGACACCTTCCGAGCAGTACTTC	CASSPSQGTPSEQYF
TRBD1	-	TRBV5-1	TRBJ2-1	TGCGCCAAATCTCCATCAGGGGGATCGTGCGTTTTGAGAAACTACAATGAGCAGTTCTTC	CAKSPSGGSCVLRNYNEQFF
TRBD1	-	TRBV15	TRBJ1-5	TGTGCCACCAGCACTGACGGACAGGGCCACGGCAGGGAGCCCCAGCATTTT	CATSTDGQGHGREPQHF
-	-	TRBV25-1	TRBJ1-5	TGTGCCAGCAGTGAATCGGGAGGGAAACAGCCCCAGCATTTT	CASSESGGKQPQHF
-	-	TRBV28	TRBJ2-7	TGTGCCAGCAGTTTTCAGGGGCGGTACGAGCAGTACTTC	CASSFQGRYEQYF
-	-	TRBV27	TRBJ1-3	TGTGCCAGCAGTTTTACAGGTTCTGGAAACACCATATATTTT	CASSFTGSGNTIYF
TRBD2	-	TRBV7-9	TRBJ2-7	TGTGCCAGCGGCGGGGGGGATCCCTCCTACGAGCAGTACTTC	CASGGGDPSYEQYF
TRBD1	-	TRBV25-1	TRBJ1-2	TGTGCCAGCAGCCCTCCAGGACAGGGTCTATTTGGCTACACCTTC	CASSPPGQGLFGYTF
TRBD1	-	TRBV28	TRBJ2-7	TGTGCCAGCAGTCAACTTGGGGACAGACCCTACGAGCAGTACTTC	CASSQLGDRPYEQYF
TRBD1	-	TRBV6-1	TRBJ2-5	TGTGCCAGCAGGCCCCGGGACAGGGTAGGAGAGACCCAGTACTTC	CASRPRDRVGETQYF
-	medium-sized	TRBV7-9	TRBJ1-5	TGTGCCAGCAGCTCCACCCAAGCTGGCAATCAGCCCCAGCATTTT	CASSSTQAGNQPQHF
-	-	TRBV2	TRBJ2-2	TGTGCCAGCAGTGAATATAGCGGGACAGCATACACCGGGGAGCTGTTTTTT	CASSEYSGTAYTGELFF
-	-	TRBV10-3	TRBJ2-1	TGTGCCATCAGTGCCCCGTATCTAGACTCCGATGAGCAGTTCTTC	CAISAPYLDSDEQFF
TRBD1	-	TRBV28	TRBJ2-1	TGTGCCAGCAGTTCGGACAGGGTGTCGAGGTTGCAGTTCTTC	CASSSDRVSRLQFF
TRBD1	-	TRBV7-3	TRBJ1-2	TGTGCCAGCAGCTCATCGTACAGGGGGCGTTTTGACTATGGCTACACCTTC	CASSSSYRGRFDYGYTF